The 14 T cell receptor beta chains listed next were all sequenced from one sample in a study of early T cells in non-severe SARS-CoV-2 infection. From the 5' RACE reads, TCRdb called clonotypes with MiXCR, one entry per CDR3 protein. The sample has more than 30,000 distinct CDR3 sequences; around 6.1% are singletons. Sequencing was carried out using whole blood. The receptor set was obtained from an adult who was a healthcare worker with PCR-confirmed SARS-CoV-2 infection or an uninfected control (not recorded which).

There are many counts of this clonotype. J is TRBJ1-2 and V is TRBV12-3 or TRBV12-4; D ambiguous. The germline V and J ends were trimmed by 1 base and 4 bases, with 13 bases remaining between them. The CDR3 sequence is 15 residues long. Written as DNA, the CDR3 is TGTGCCAGCAGTTTAGAATCGGCAAGCTTCTATGGCTACACCTTC. It specifies CASSLESASFYGYTF.

This clonotype was recorded at least ten times. The rearrangement joins TRBV9 to TRBJ2-3; a weak D match, TRBD2 (5 bases). Trimming pared 0 bases from V and 1 base from J, leaving 9 bases between. CDR3 size: 15 residues. Germline loops: CDR1 SGDLS, CDR2 YYNGEE. DNA of the CDR3: TGTGCCAGCAGCGTAGGTTACGGGGGCACAGATACGCAGTATTTT. Its translation is CASSVGYGGTDTQYF. The whole variable domain, filled in from reference TRBV9 and TRBJ2-3, reads DSGVTQTPKHLITATGQRVTLRCSPRSGDLSVYWYQQSLDQGLQFLIQYYNGEERAKGNILERFSAQQFPDLHSELNLSSLELGDSALYFCASSVGYGGTDTQYFGPGTRLTVL.

This clonotype was counted ten times or more. The chain has TRBV7-2 and TRBJ2-6, with D possibly matching TRBD1 (5 bases). Deletions cut 5 bases from V and 0 bases from J, with 14 bases between. Germline V CDR1 and CDR2: SGHTA, FQGNSA. The CDR3 loop spans 17 amino acids. As DNA, the CDR3 is TGTGCCAGCAGCGCAGGGCCATATGGCTCTGGGGCCAACGTCCTGACTTTC. As protein: CASSAGPYGSGANVLTF.

This clonotype was recorded at least ten times. V gene TRBV5-1 combines with J gene TRBJ2-5; 7 nucleotides line up with TRBD2. Trimming cost V 2 bases and J 1 base; bases outside gene matches: 2. The CDR3 covers 14 residues. Germline CDR1 and CDR2: SGHRS and YFSETQ. The CDR3: CASSLTSAQETQYF. The CDR3 DNA reads TGCGCCAGCAGCTTAACTAGCGCCCAAGAGACCCAGTACTTC.

This clonotype was seen repeatedly, ten times or more. The chain is built from TRBV19 and TRBJ2-5, with D unclear. From germline, CDR1 is LNHDA and CDR2 SQIVND (reference sequence). This CDR3 is built from 13 residues. V was pared by 4 bases and J by 5 bases, with 11 bases between. The CDR3 reads CASSSDLPETQYF. In nucleotides, the CDR3 is TGTGCCAGTAGTAGCGACCTCCCGGAGACCCAGTACTTC.

The chain has TRBV6-5 and TRBJ2-3, with 8 positions matching TRBD2. Losses at the gene ends were 3 bases for V and 1 base for J; bases not matched to a gene: 6. Germline V CDR1 and CDR2: MNHEY, SVGAGI. CDR3 size: 16 residues. DNA for the CDR3: TGTGCCAGCAGTTATTTGGCGGGAGGACGCACAGATACGCAGTATTTT. This sequence encodes CASSYLAGGRTDTQYF.

To note about this clonotype: A much larger clone differs from this one at a single base, so this may be a read error. The chain is built from TRBV28 and TRBJ2-3, with D perhaps TRBD2 (7 bases). This CDR3 has 15 residues. Germline V gives CDR1 MDHEN, CDR2 SYDVKM. V lost 7 bases and J 2 bases, leaving 16 bases between the germline ends. CDR3 residues: CASNWGGLLTDTQYF. CDR3 coding DNA: TGTGCCAGCAACTGGGGGGGGCTACTCACAGATACGCAGTATTTT.

The rearrangement links TRBV10-2 to TRBJ2-7; tentative D call: TRBD2 (5 bases). In germline, CDR1 is WSHSY, CDR2 SAAADI. V was shortened by 2 bases and J by 4 bases, with 12 bases between the two germline ends. The CDR3 spans 14 residues. The CDR3 nucleotides read TGCGCCAGCAGTGAGGGGAGAAGTGGGTACGAGCAGTACTTC. This encodes CASSEGRSGYEQYF.

This clonotype was recorded at least ten times. CDR3 in amino acids: CAISEGNYGYTF. CDR3 bases: TGTGCCATCAGTGAGGGGAACTATGGCTACACCTTC. The chain couples TRBV10-3 to TRBJ1-2, with D hard to call. Trimming cost V 2 bases and J 2 bases, with 3 bases left between them. The CDR3 is 12 amino acids. The germline V gene has CDR1 ENHRY and CDR2 SYGVKD.

This clonotype occurred many times. This chain uses TRBV5-4 with TRBJ2-5; 13 nucleotides match TRBD2. CDR3 length equals 15 residues. Germline trimming cut 4 bases from V and 6 bases from J; bases unmatched to any gene: 6. CDR1 and CDR2 (germline): SGHNT, YYREEE (reference sequence). CDR3 protein: CASSQLAGGQKTQYF. The CDR3 DNA reads as TGTGCCAGCAGCCAACTAGCGGGGGGGCAAAAGACCCAGTACTTC.

The V and J genes are TRBV9 and TRBJ1-1, with a tentative D call TRBD1 (5 bases). This CDR3 is built from 19 residues. The germline gives CDR1 SGDLS, CDR2 YYNGEE. The V end lost 0 bases, the J end lost 0 bases, and 21 bases lay between the germline ends. The CDR3 DNA sequence: TGTGCCAGCAGCGTAGGACTTAGAGGGGTAGCTTCAATGAACACTGAAGCTTTCTTT. As protein: CASSVGLRGVASMNTEAFF.

This clonotype was seen at least ten times. This sequence joins TRBV29-1 and TRBJ2-2, with 9 bases fitting TRBD2. After removal of 7 bases from V and 4 bases from J, the junction contained 7 bases not matched to a gene. Germline CDR1 reads SQVTM; CDR2 reads ANQGSEA. The CDR3 length is 14 residues. The CDR3 DNA reads TGCAGCGCCGGGACTAGCAGTCCCACCGGGGAGCTGTTTTTT. Protein: CSAGTSSPTGELFF.

At least ten counts were recorded for this clonotype. J is TRBJ1-1 and V is TRBV7-9; D call uncertain. The germline gives CDR1 SEHNR, CDR2 FQNEAQ (reference sequence). This CDR3 is built from 15 residues. V was cut by 2 bases and J by 0 bases, with 10 bases left in between. CDR3 sequence (DNA): TGTGCCAGCAGCTTATTCGGACTGCTGAACACTGAAGCTTTCTTT. Its translation: CASSLFGLLNTEAFF.

This clonotype was counted ten times or more. The chain joins TRBV6-5 to TRBJ1-1; 7 bases map to TRBD1. This CDR3 is built from 14 residues. The germline gives CDR1 MNHEY, CDR2 SVGAGI. The ends lost 6 bases at V and 0 bases at J; junction bases unmatched: 4. CDR3 coding DNA: TGTGCCAGCAGGACAGGGATGATGAACACTGAAGCTTTCTTT. Amino acid sequence: CASRTGMMNTEAFF.